The 14 T cell receptor beta chains presented below share a single source sample, sequenced in a study of human T cells and chemical hapten exposure (dated by TCRdb to the early 2020s). Receptors were amplified or captured by RACE. Sequencing was carried out with a NextSeq 500. TCRdb reran the public reads through fastp at Q25 and MiXCR, keeping productive beta chains. Rows merge per CDR3 protein into single entries with the most common DNA and genes. For this sample the table gives tens of thousands of distinct CDR3 sequences, of which approximately 11% were detected only once. The leading ten clones occupy over 4% of the sample. The label giving this sample's time point can be read as: pre-sensitization, week 0. The treatment or condition tag for this specimen amounts to: therapeutic diphenylcyclopropenone sensitization with weekly scalp DPC. Sequencing was performed on whole blood, taken in connection with sensitization to the hapten diphenylcyclopropenone (DPC). The receptors were gathered from a woman between 45 and 60 years old with alopecia areata. Some clones in this sample may be carry-over from other donors' samples.

In this sample, this clonotype turned up many times. The rearrangement links TRBV4-2 to TRBJ2-7; 9 bases agree with TRBD1. The CDR3 has 15 residues. Germline V gene data show CDR1 as LGHNA and CDR2 as YNFKEQ. V shed 1 base and J 5 bases; nucleotides not matched to a gene: 6. CDR3 protein: CASSQVGQGSHEQYF. CDR3 bases: TGTGCCAGCAGCCAAGTAGGACAGGGGAGCCACGAGCAGTACTTC.

This clonotype was detected ten times or more. The chain joins TRBV7-2 to TRBJ2-3; 11 bases agree with TRBD2. Germline-derived CDR1 and CDR2 are SGHTA and FQGNSA. The CDR3 loop spans 17 amino acids. V lost 5 bases, J lost 0 bases, and 7 bases stayed unmatched. Here the CDR3 reads CASSPAGLAGSTDTQYF. The CDR3 nucleotides read TGTGCCAGCAGCCCCGCCGGACTAGCGGGTAGCACAGATACGCAGTATTTT.

This clonotype was seen ten or more times. The chain carries TRBV28 and TRBJ2-3, with 8 bases that match TRBD2. Germline V gene lookup returns CDR1 MDHEN and CDR2 SYDVKM. V lost 4 bases to trimming and J lost 14 bases; unmatched junction nucleotides: 17. The CDR3 covers 15 residues. The CDR3 nucleotides read TGTGCCAGCAGTTCGGGGGGGACTGGGCTCCAAGTCCCGTATTTT. As protein: CASSSGGTGLQVPYF.

This clonotype is a singleton in its sample. The chain combines TRBV3-1 with TRBJ2-6; no clear D gene. Germline loops: CDR1 LGHDT, CDR2 YNNKEL (reference sequence). The CDR3 is 16 residues long. The V gene lost 4 bases and the J gene lost 1 base, with 11 bases spanning the gap. CDR3 coding DNA: TGTGCCAGCAGCCTTAAAAGGAGTTCTGGGGCCAACGTCCTGACTTTC. Translated, it gives CASSLKRSSGANVLTF. Combining the CDR3 with reference TRBV3-1 and TRBJ2-6 gives the whole variable domain DTAVSQTPKYLVTQMGNDKSIKCEQNLGHDTMYWYKQDSKKFLKIMFSYNNKELIINETVPNRFSPKSPDKAHLNLHINSLELGDSAVYFCASSLKRSSGANVLTFGAGSRLTVL.

This clonotype was counted many times. The chain recombines TRBV7-6 with TRBJ1-1; tentative D call: TRBD1 (6 bases). The germline V gene has CDR1 SGHVS and CDR2 FNYEAQ. This CDR3 is 16 amino acids long. V lost 3 bases and J 0 bases, leaving 14 bases between the germline ends. For the CDR3, the DNA is TGTGCCAGCAGCTTCCGACAGGTCGGTGTGAACACTGAAGCTTTCTTT. Protein sequence: CASSFRQVGVNTEAFF.

The chain has TRBV18 and TRBJ1-1; D possibly corresponds to TRBD1 (6 bases). Trimming took 4 bases from V and 1 from J, leaving 13 bases between them. The CDR3 loop spans 15 amino acids. Germline CDR1 is KGHSH and CDR2 is LQKENI. The CDR3 protein is CASSRGGAWNTEAFF. DNA for the CDR3: TGTGCCAGCTCACGCGGGGGCGCGTGGAACACTGAAGCTTTCTTT.

This clonotype was counted many times. The V gene is TRBV19, the J gene TRBJ2-7; TRBD2 is a possible D gene (5 bases). The CDR3 spans 16 residues. Germline V gene data show CDR1 as LNHDA and CDR2 as SQIVND (reference sequence). Deletions cut 0 bases from V and 2 bases from J, with 14 bases between. In DNA, the CDR3 is TGTGCCAGTAGTATAGATCAAGCTAGCATTACCTACGAGCAGTACTTC. Encoded protein: CASSIDQASITYEQYF.

The sample holds many counts of this clonotype. The chain is built from TRBV11-2 and TRBJ2-3; TRBD2 matches at 14 bases. Losses at the gene ends were 5 bases for V and 5 bases for J; bases not matched to a gene: 6. The CDR3 covers 16 residues. CDR1 is SGHAT and CDR2 is FQNNGV in the germline V gene. CDR3 nucleotide sequence: TGTGCCAGCAGCCGAGGACTAGCGGGGGGAGGAGATACGCAGTATTTT. The encoded protein is CASSRGLAGGGDTQYF.

This clonotype has at least ten counts. The chain has TRBV3-1 and TRBJ2-1; D may be TRBD1 (7 bases). Looked up from germline, CDR1 is LGHDT and CDR2 is YNNKEL (reference sequence). Deletions cut 1 base from V and 5 bases from J, with 27 bases between. CDR3 size: 20 residues. The CDR3 DNA is TGTGCCAGCAGCCAAGTGAGGGGGCTTCGAGCGAGGGCGGGAAACAATGAGCAGTTCTTC. Translated, it gives CASSQVRGLRARAGNNEQFF.

V and J are TRBV18 and TRBJ2-2; D is uncertain. Trimming shortened V by 4 bases and J by 2 bases, and 11 bases separated the two germline ends. The CDR3 loop spans 15 amino acids. The V gene's germline CDR1 is KGHSH and CDR2 LQKENI. For the CDR3, the DNA is TGTGCCAGCTCACATTTAGATCCAAACACCGGGGAGCTGTTTTTT. Protein product: CASSHLDPNTGELFF.

The chain carries TRBV20-1 and TRBJ1-3, with D hard to call. Germline V gene sequence: CDR1 DFQATT, CDR2 SNEGSKA (reference sequence). V lost 5 bases, J lost 3 bases, and 14 bases lay in between. This CDR3 has 14 residues. CDR3 amino acids: CSASPGVHGNTIYF. The CDR3 coding sequence is TGCAGTGCTTCCCCGGGAGTTCATGGAAACACCATATATTTT.

In this sample, this clonotype turned up a few times. The J gene is TRBJ1-1, the V gene TRBV6-5; D is ambiguous. Trimming cost V 5 bases and J 2 bases, with 15 bases left between them. The CDR3 extends over 15 amino acids. Germline CDR1 MNHEY, CDR2 SVGAGI. CDR3 in DNA: TGTGCCAGCAGTGACTTCCGAAGGAGAAACACTGAAGCTTTCTTT. The encoded protein is CASSDFRRRNTEAFF.

This clonotype was seen a handful of times. The chain couples TRBV30 to TRBJ2-7, with D perhaps given as TRBD1 or TRBD2 (5 bases each). The V gene's germline CDR1 is GTSNPN and CDR2 SVGIG (reference sequence). The germline V and J ends were trimmed by 4 bases and 2 bases, with 18 bases remaining between them. The CDR3 covers 15 residues. The CDR3, as DNA: TGTGCCTGGATCCCCCCGGGTGGGGGTCCCTACGAGCAGTACTTC. Translating gives CAWIPPGGGPYEQYF. The full variable domain, in which reference TRBV30 and TRBJ2-7 provide the parts outside the CDR3, is SQTIHQWPATLVQPVGSPLSLECTVEGTSNPNLYWYRQAAGRGLQLLFYSVGIGQISSEVPQNLSASRPQDRQFILSSKKLLLSDSGFYLCAWIPPGGGPYEQYFGPGTRLTVT.

The sample holds many counts of this clonotype. The chain combines TRBV10-2 with TRBJ1-5; tentatively, D is TRBD1 (6 bases). The germline V and J ends were trimmed by 0 bases and 6 bases, with 12 bases remaining between them. Per the germline V gene, CDR1 is WSHSY and CDR2 is SAAADI. The CDR3 sequence is 15 residues long. CDR3 bases: TGCGCCAGCAGTGAGTCGGGGACAAGAAGTCAGCCCCAGCATTTT. This sequence encodes CASSESGTRSQPQHF.